Sequencing of this TCR beta chain was carried out in a study of T cells after yellow fever vaccination. TCRdb re-called the 5' RACE reads with MiXCR, one entry per CDR3 protein. The table records over 250,000 distinct CDR3 sequences, about 4% of them present only once. Germline assignment: CDR1 SGHKS and CDR2 YYEKEE (reference sequence). The CDR3 runs 15 residues. The V end was cut by 4 bases, the J end by 4 bases, with 17 bases between. This clonotype was seen a handful of times. The chain is built from TRBV5-5 and TRBJ1-2; D is uncertain. This clonotype was sampled from a young man who received the YFV17D yellow fever vaccine. The source was PBMCs, collected 5 days after the yellow fever booster vaccination. Here the CDR3 DNA reads TGTGCCAGCAGCGATGGACCCGGACGGGGCTATGGCTACACCTTC. It is translated as CASSDGPGRGYGYTF.